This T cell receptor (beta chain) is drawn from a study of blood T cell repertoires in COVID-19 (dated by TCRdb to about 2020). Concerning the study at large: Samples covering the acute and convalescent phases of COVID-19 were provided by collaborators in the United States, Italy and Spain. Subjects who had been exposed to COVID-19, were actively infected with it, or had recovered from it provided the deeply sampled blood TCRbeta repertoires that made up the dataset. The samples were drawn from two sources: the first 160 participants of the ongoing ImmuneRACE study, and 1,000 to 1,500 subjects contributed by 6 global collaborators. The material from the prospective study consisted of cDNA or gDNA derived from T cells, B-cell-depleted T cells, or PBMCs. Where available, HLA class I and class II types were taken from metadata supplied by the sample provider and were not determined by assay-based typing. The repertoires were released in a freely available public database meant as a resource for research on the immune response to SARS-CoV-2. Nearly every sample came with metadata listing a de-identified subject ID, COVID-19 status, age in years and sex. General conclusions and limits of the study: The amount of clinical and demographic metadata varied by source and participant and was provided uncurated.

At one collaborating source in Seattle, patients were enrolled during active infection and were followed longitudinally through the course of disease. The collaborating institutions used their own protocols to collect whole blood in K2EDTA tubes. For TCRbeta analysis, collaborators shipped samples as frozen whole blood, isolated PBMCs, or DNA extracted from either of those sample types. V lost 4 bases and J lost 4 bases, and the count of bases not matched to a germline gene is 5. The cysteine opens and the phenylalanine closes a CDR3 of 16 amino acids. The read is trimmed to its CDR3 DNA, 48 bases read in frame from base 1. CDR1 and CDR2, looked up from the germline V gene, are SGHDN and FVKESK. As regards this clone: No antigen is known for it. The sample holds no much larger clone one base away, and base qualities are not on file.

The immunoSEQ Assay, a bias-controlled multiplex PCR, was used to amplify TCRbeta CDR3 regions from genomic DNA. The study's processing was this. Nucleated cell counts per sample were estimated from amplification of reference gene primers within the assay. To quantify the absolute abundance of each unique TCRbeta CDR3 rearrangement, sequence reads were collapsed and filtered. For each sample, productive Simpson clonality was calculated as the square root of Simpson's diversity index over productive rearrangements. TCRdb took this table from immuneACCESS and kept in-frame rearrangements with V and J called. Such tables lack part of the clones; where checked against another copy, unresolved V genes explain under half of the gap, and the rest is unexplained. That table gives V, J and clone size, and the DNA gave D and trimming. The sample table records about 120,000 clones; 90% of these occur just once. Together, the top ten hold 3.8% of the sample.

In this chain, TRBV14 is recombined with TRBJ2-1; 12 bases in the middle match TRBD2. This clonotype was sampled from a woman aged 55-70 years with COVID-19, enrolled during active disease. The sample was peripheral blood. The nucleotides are TGTGCCAGCAGCCCCCGGACTAGCGGGGAGTACAATGAGCAGTTCTTC. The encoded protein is CASSPRTSGEYNEQFF.